Listed below are T cell receptor beta chains from one sample, sequenced in a study of shared clonotypes between healthy human individuals. This table comes from immunoSEQ multiplex PCR, and its TCRdb copy is limited to in-frame clones, with some not included. Found here are 2 million to 3 million clones, roughly 93% of them singletons; the top ten hold 0.36%. The source material was naive CD4+ T cells from PBMCs. The receptors stem from a man aged 18 to 30 in good health. Some clones in this sample may be carry-over from other donors' samples. CDR3s include the opening cysteine and the closing phenylalanine or tryptophan. The D gene is left open where the match is weak. Only part of the rows carry a size: once, few, many, or a class if the clone is expanded.

v_gene	abundance	j_gene	d_gene	CDR3nt	CDR3aa
TRBV2	NA	TRBJ1-6	NA	TGTGCCAGCAGTGAATTCGCACCGGGGGCGGTCCCCCTCCACTTT	CASSEFAPGAVPLHF
TRBV27	NA	TRBJ1-4	NA	TGTGCCAGCGGACGGGGAGCAACTAATGAAAAACTGTTTTTT	CASGRGATNEKLFF
TRBV6-5	few	TRBJ1-1	NA	TGTGCCAGCAGTTACTTCTCGACAGCGAACACTGAAGCTTTCTTT	CASSYFSTANTEAFF
TRBV5-1	NA	TRBJ2-7	NA	TGCGCCAGCAGCTCCCTAGGACAGTCCTACGAGCAGTACTTC	CASSSLGQSYEQYF
TRBV25-1	NA	TRBJ2-4	NA	TGTGCCAGCAGGGGGACCTCGGCCAAAAACATTCAGTACTTC	CASRGTSAKNIQYF
TRBV10-3	NA	TRBJ2-7	TRBD2	TGTGCCAACCATAGCGGGAGTGGCTACGAGCAGTACTTC	CANHSGSGYEQYF
TRBV5-6	NA	TRBJ2-5	TRBD2	TGTGCCAGCAGCTCTGCGGGACGGGAGGAGGTTGAGACCCAGTACTTC	CASSSAGREEVETQYF
TRBV9	NA	TRBJ2-1	NA	TGTGCCAGCAGCGGATCCGGTGGGCTTTACAATGAGCAGTTCTTC	CASSGSGGLYNEQFF
TRBV6-6	NA	TRBJ1-5	NA	TGTGCCAGCAGTTACGGGGGAACGGACAATAGACAGCCCCAGCATTTT	CASSYGGTDNRQPQHF
TRBV9	NA	TRBJ2-1	TRBD2	TGTGCCAGCAGCGTAGGAGGCGGGAGGGCCTCGTTCGAGCAGTTCTTC	CASSVGGGRASFEQFF
TRBV29-1	NA	TRBJ1-2	NA	TGCAGCGTTGGGGACTGGGGCTACACCTTC	CSVGDWGYTF
TRBV11-2	NA	TRBJ2-7	TRBD2	TGTGCCAGCAGCTCCGGGACTAGCGGGACCTACGAGCAGTACTTC	CASSSGTSGTYEQYF
TRBV18	NA	TRBJ2-7	TRBD1	TGTGCCAGCTCACCAGCGACAGGGAGTTACGAGCAGTACTTC	CASSPATGSYEQYF
TRBV29-1	NA	TRBJ2-1	TRBD2	TGCAGCGGAGCGGGAGCAAAGTACAATGAGCAGTTCTTC	CSGAGAKYNEQFF
TRBV2	once	TRBJ2-5	TRBD1	TGTGCCAGCAGCTCGGACAGGGGGTGGTTACAAGAGACCCAGTACTTC	CASSSDRGWLQETQYF
TRBV9	NA	TRBJ1-5	NA	TGTGCCAGCAGCGTAGGGGGCTCTTATCAGCCCCAGCATTTT	CASSVGGSYQPQHF
TRBV7-2	NA	TRBJ1-5	TRBD1	TGTGCCAGCAGCTCGACAGGGGGGAATCAGCCCCAGCATTTT	CASSSTGGNQPQHF
TRBV5-1	NA	TRBJ2-7	TRBD1	TGCGCCAGCAGCTTGCGGGGACAGGGGGTGGCGTACGAGCAGTACTTC	CASSLRGQGVAYEQYF
TRBV28	NA	TRBJ2-7	NA	TGTGCCAGCAAGGTAGTGCTGGGGGAGCAGTACTTC	CASKVVLGEQYF
TRBV7-3	NA	TRBJ2-1	NA	TGTGCCAGCAGCTTAGGATCCGGGAGCTCCTACAATGAGCAGTTCTTC	CASSLGSGSSYNEQFF
TRBV5-4	NA	TRBJ1-6	NA	TGTGCCAGCAGCTTTACGGGGAGGAATTCACCCCTCCACTTT	CASSFTGRNSPLHF
TRBV27	NA	TRBJ1-2	TRBD1	TGTGCCAGCAGCCTCCGACAGGGCAACATCTATGGCTACACCTTC	CASSLRQGNIYGYTF
TRBV2	NA	TRBJ1-3	NA	TGTGCCAGCAGACAAAGGGACGGCGGGGGAAACACCATATATTTT	CASRQRDGGGNTIYF
TRBV28	NA	TRBJ1-4	NA	TGTGCCAGCAGTTATCTGGGAGGTGAAAAACTGTTTTTT	CASSYLGGEKLFF
TRBV16	NA	TRBJ2-1	NA	TGTGCCAGCAGCCGACGGGGCAGGTCCGGCTACAATGAGCAGTTCTTC	CASSRRGRSGYNEQFF
TRBV9	NA	TRBJ2-7	TRBD1	TGTGCCAGCAGCGTGGGCGGGACAGGCATCTACGAGCAGTACTTC	CASSVGGTGIYEQYF
TRBV28	NA	TRBJ2-1	TRBD2	TGTGCCAGCACGGGGGGGCGGGAGGGCCCCAATGAGCAGTTCTTC	CASTGGREGPNEQFF
TRBV5-1	NA	TRBJ2-1	NA	TGCGCCAGCAGCTTGGGGGGGACTTTGGAAAAGGCCTACAATGAGCAGTTCTTC	CASSLGGTLEKAYNEQFF
TRBV6-6	NA	TRBJ1-1	NA	TGTGCCAGCAGTTACTCGACTTCCACGAACACTGAAGCTTTCTTT	CASSYSTSTNTEAFF
TRBV5-1	NA	TRBJ2-5	TRBD2	TGCGCCAGCAGCGCCGTAGCGGGAGGGCAAGAGACCCAGTACTTC	CASSAVAGGQETQYF
TRBV6-1	NA	TRBJ2-7	NA	TGTGCCAGCAGCCCATTGGGGGACTCCGAGCAGTACTTC	CASSPLGDSEQYF
TRBV6-5	NA	TRBJ1-1	NA	TGTGCCAGCACTATGACTCGGAACACTGAAGCTTTCTTT	CASTMTRNTEAFF
TRBV4-3	NA	TRBJ2-5	TRBD1	TGCGCCAGCAGCCAAGAAGGCCAGGGGGCGGGTGGGACCCAGTACTTC	CASSQEGQGAGGTQYF
TRBV28	NA	TRBJ2-7	TRBD1	TGTGCCAGCAGTTCACCCGGACAGGGGGCGATTTACGAGCAGTACTTC	CASSSPGQGAIYEQYF